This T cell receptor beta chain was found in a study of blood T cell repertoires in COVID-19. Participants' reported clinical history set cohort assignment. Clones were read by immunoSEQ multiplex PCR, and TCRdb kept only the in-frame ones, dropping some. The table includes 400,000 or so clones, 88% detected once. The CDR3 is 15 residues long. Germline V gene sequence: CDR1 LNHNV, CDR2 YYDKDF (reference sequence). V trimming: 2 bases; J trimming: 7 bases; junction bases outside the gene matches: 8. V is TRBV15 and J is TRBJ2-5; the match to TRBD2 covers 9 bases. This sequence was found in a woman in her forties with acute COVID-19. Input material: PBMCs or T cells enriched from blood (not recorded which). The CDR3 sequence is CATSRPSGDIGTQYF. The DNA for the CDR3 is TGTGCCACCAGCAGACCTAGCGGGGATATCGGGACCCAGTACTTC.